The clone carrying this T cell receptor beta chain was seen many times. What it binds is not known. A second 7 to 11 cycle PCR used barcoded and J-beta primers. Each of the cDNA molecules was tagged by a template-switch adaptor with 12 random nucleotides. Each CDR3 protein gets one entry after TCRdb re-called the 5' RACE reads with MiXCR. Of 790,000 or so distinct CDR3 sequences listed, 46% are singletons. Germline V CDR1 and CDR2: GTSNPN, SVGIG (reference sequence). V was clipped by 2 bases and J by 4 bases; unmatched bases: 4. The CDR3 is 13 residues long. Aged roughly 6 to 90, donors were systemically healthy Caucasians from Russia. This record belongs to a study of blood T cells in healthy people across ages. General study results and limits: When set beside aged donors, long-lived donors presented more naive CD4+ cells and higher diversity. The fall in TCR beta diversity per million T cells was roughly linear with age.

This sequence was found in a man aged 80 or over in good health. The chain links TRBV30 to TRBJ2-7; TRBD2 agrees at 8 bases. Sequenced: blood. In DNA, the CDR3 is TGTGCCTGGAGTAGCGGGAGAAGGTACGAGCAGTACTTC. Its translation: CAWSSGRRYEQYF.